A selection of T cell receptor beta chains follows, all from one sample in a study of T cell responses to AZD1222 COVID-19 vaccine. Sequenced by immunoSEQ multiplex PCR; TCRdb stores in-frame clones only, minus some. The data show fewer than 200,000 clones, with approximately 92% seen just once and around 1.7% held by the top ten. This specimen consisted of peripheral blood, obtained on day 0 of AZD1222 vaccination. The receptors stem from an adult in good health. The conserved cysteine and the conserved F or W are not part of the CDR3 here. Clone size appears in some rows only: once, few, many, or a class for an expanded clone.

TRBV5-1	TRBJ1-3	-	ASSLDGGPYSGNTIY
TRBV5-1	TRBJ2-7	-	ASSFQGGSYEQY
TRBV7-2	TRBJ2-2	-	ASSLRTPTGELF
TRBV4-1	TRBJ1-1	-	ASSQGSTRAYEAF
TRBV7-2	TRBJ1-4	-	ASSLGWGVNEKLF
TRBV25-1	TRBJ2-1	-	ASSEFGVDTNEQF
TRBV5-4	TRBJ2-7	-	ASSLGGPSRNEQY
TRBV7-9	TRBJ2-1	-	ASSLATHNEQF
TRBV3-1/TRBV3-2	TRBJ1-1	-	ASSLLGGSTEAF
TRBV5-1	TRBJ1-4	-	ASRLGTGANEKLF
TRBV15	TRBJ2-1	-	ATSRDTGGSYNEQF
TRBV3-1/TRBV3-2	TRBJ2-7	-	ASSQGRTYSYEQY
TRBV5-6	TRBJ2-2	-	ASSPTDRAAGELF
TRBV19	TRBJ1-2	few	ASSYDREVYGYT
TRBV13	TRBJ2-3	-	ASSSRTTTHTQY
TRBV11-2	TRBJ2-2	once	ASSQTTSRRGELF
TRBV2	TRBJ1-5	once	ASSATGASNQPQH
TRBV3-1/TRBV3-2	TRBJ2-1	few	ASSLPGLAGRTYNEQF
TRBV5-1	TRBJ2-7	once	ASSPGQGSSYEQY
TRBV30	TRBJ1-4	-	AWSLDRTANEKLF
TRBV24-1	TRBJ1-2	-	AIPSLEGYT
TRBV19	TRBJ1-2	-	ASSIVAGAGYGYT
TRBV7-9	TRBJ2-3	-	ASSLNRFHTDTQY
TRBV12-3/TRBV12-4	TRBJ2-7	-	ASSFSSTYEQY
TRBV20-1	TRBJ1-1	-	SASSRQALNTEAF
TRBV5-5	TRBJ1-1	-	ASSFAYWNTEAF
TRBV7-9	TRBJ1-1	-	ASSFRERSNTEAF
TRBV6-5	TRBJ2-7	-	ASSYGHSYEQY
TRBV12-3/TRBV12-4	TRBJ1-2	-	ASSTQGSYGYT
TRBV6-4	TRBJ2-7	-	ASSDSSRRDYEQY
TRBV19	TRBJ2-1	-	ASSRDRSSYNEQF
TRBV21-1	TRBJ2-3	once	ASSKPGLGPPGGGADTQY
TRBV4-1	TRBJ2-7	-	ASSLKGTYGAGYEQY
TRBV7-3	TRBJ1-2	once	ASSPSPAGYGYT
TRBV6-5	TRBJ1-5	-	ASSYSSGSNQPQH
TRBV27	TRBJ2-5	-	ASSLSLGQLRETQY
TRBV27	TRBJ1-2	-	ASSLWAGGERGYT
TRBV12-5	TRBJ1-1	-	ASGLVTRGLVGPVNFGTEAF
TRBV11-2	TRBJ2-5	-	ASSLLGEAGRETQY
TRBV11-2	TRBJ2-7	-	ASSLESRTYEQY
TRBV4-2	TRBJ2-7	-	ASSQDGTRSYEQY
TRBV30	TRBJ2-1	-	AWSVHTGLNNEQF
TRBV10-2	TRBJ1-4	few	ASRGTGYEKLF
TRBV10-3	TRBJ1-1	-	AISGEGTTEAF
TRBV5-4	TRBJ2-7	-	ASSSGMAGGPHEQY
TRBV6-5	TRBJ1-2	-	ASSNRGSGYGYT
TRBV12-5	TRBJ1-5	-	ASGFWDGGNQPQH
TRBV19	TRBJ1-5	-	ASQRGENQPQH
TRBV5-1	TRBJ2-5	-	ASSLGGTAETQY
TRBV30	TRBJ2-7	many	AWTDLTRYEQY
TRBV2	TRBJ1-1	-	ASSQQGAMNTEAF
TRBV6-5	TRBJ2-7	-	ASTRGTTYEQY
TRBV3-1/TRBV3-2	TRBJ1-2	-	ASSQYPERLGT
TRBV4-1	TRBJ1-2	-	ASSPFLGGDYGYT
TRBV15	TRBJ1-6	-	ATSRDFNSPLH
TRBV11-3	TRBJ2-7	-	ASILRDSYEQY
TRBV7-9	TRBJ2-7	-	ASSGLRDRGYEQY
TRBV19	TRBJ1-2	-	ATLNRDGGGYT
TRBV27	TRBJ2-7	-	ASSFVFGGGYEQY